Following are 19 T cell receptor beta chains from one sample sequenced in a study of identical twins. TCRdb analysed the 5' RACE reads with MiXCR anew, one entry per CDR3 protein. The top ten clones hold just over 7% of a sample with about 340,000 distinct CDR3 sequences, 12% of them seen once. This sample was shared with a second study, whose subject was yellow fever vaccine responses in identical twins.

Sequences were obtained from CD8+ T cells sorted from blood. The receptors here all came from a woman aged 18-29 years in good health.

This clonotype turned up a few times. The chain uses TRBV20-1 and TRBJ2-7, with 7 nucleotides matching TRBD1. There are 15 residues in the CDR3. CDR1 and CDR2 (germline): DFQATT, SNEGSKA (reference sequence). The trim removed 0 bases at V and 2 bases at J, leaving 7 bases unmatched. DNA of the CDR3: TGCAGTGCTAGAGATTGGGACAGTCATACCTACGAGCAGTACTTC. It is translated as CSARDWDSHTYEQYF.

The rearrangement joins TRBV20-1 to TRBJ2-1; D is possibly TRBD2 (6 bases). This CDR3 spans 11 amino acids. Trimming removed 7 bases at V and 5 bases at J, with 9 bases between. The V gene's germline CDR1 is DFQATT and CDR2 SNEGSKA (reference sequence). CDR3 in amino acids: CSVPGDNEQFF. The CDR3 coding sequence is TGCAGTGTTCCGGGGGACAATGAGCAGTTCTTC.

This clonotype turned up a few times. J is TRBJ2-1 and V is TRBV7-9, with TRBD2 matching over 8 bases. V trimming: 10 bases; J trimming: 8 bases; junction bases outside the gene matches: 22. The CDR3 has 17 residues. CDR1 SEHNR and CDR2 FQNEAQ come from the germline V gene (reference sequence). CDR3 DNA: TGTGCCATCCTGACTAGCGATCGTCCCCGGAGTAGGGATGAGCAGTTCTTC. It is translated as CAILTSDRPRSRDEQFF. The whole variable domain, remainder taken from reference TRBV7-9 and TRBJ2-1, is DTGVSQNPRHKITKRGQNVTFRCDPISEHNRLYWYRQTLGQGPEFLTYFQNEAQLEKSRLLSDRFSAERPKGSFSTLEIQRTEQGDSAMYLCAILTSDRPRSRDEQFFGPGTRLTVL.

CDR3 in amino acids: CSVEGLREDYNEQFF. CDR3 nucleotide sequence: TGCAGCGTTGAAGGATTGCGGGAGGATTACAATGAGCAGTTCTTC. J is TRBJ2-1 and V is TRBV29-1; TRBD2 agrees at 8 bases. The CDR3 length is 15 residues. The V gene's germline CDR1 is SQVTM and CDR2 ANQGSEA. V shed 1 base, J shed 4 bases, and the junction held 6 bases outside the gene matches.

The chain employs TRBV7-9 and TRBJ2-1; a possible D gene is TRBD1 (7 bases). The CDR3 extends over 15 amino acids. The germline gives CDR1 SEHNR, CDR2 FQNEAQ (reference sequence). Trimming pared 0 bases from V and 5 bases from J, leaving 11 bases between. CDR3 in DNA: TGTGCCAGCAGCTTAGCGCAGGGGGAGGACAATGAGCAGTTCTTC. It specifies CASSLAQGEDNEQFF.

This chain links TRBV14 with TRBJ2-7; 7 nucleotides match TRBD2. The germline gives CDR1 SGHDN, CDR2 FVKESK. The V segment lost 4 bases and the J segment 3 bases; nucleotides outside the gene matches: 3. CDR3 length equals 13 residues. This CDR3 is CASSRGRHYEQYF. DNA for the CDR3: TGTGCCAGCAGCCGCGGGAGACACTACGAGCAGTACTTC.

The V call is TRBV7-9, the J call TRBJ2-7; 10 bases match TRBD1. The germline V gene has CDR1 SEHNR and CDR2 FQNEAQ (reference sequence). The CDR3 has 14 amino acids. Trimming cost V 3 bases and J 5 bases; bases outside gene matches: 4. The CDR3, as DNA: TGTGCCAGCAGCTTGGGGACAGGGGAGGACGAGCAGTACTTC. It yields the protein CASSLGTGEDEQYF. The variable domain in full, completed from reference TRBV7-9 and TRBJ2-7, reads DTGVSQNPRHKITKRGQNVTFRCDPISEHNRLYWYRQTLGQGPEFLTYFQNEAQLEKSRLLSDRFSAERPKGSFSTLEIQRTEQGDSAMYLCASSLGTGEDEQYFGPGTRLTVT.

This chain connects TRBV15 to TRBJ2-5; D is possibly TRBD2 (7 bases). V lost 5 bases to trimming and J lost 4 bases, with 17 bases between them. The CDR3 runs 15 residues. Germline V lookup: CDR1 LNHNV, CDR2 YYDKDF (reference sequence). This CDR3 is CATSHPGGGGETQYF. The DNA of the CDR3 is TGTGCCACCAGCCATCCCGGGGGCGGGGGAGAGACCCAGTACTTC.

The chain uses TRBV7-3 and TRBJ2-3, with a possible D match to TRBD2 (6 bases). Germline CDR1 SGHTA, CDR2 FQGTGA. Trimming removed 0 bases from V and 2 bases from J, with 9 bases in between. The CDR3 covers 15 residues. In DNA form, the CDR3 reads TGTGCCAGCAGCTTAACGGGCGGGACCACAGATACGCAGTATTTT. Translated, it gives CASSLTGGTTDTQYF.

This clonotype showed up many times. The chain joins TRBV7-4 to TRBJ1-1; D is unresolved. The V end was cut by 2 bases, the J end by 1 base, with 11 bases between. This CDR3 has 15 amino acids. Germline-derived CDR1 and CDR2 are SGHVT and SQSDAQ. In DNA form, the CDR3 reads TGTGCCAGCAGCTTAAGACCTCCTGCGAACACTGAAGCTTTCTTT. Amino acids: CASSLRPPANTEAFF.

This clonotype was counted only a few times. The chain joins TRBV20-1 to TRBJ1-1; D is possibly TRBD1 (6 bases). The CDR3 consists of 13 residues. V dropped 3 bases and J dropped 6 bases, with 14 bases sitting between them. CDR1 is DFQATT, CDR2 SNEGSKA, per germline (reference sequence). The CDR3 DNA is TGCAGTGCTAGGAGTGGTGAGGGGGCTGAAGCTTTCTTT. Protein sequence: CSARSGEGAEAFF.

This clonotype was observed at least ten times. CDR3 loop: CASSDYTGELFF. The CDR3 DNA sequence: TGTGCCAGCAGTGACTACACCGGGGAGCTGTTTTTT. V and J are TRBV6-4 and TRBJ2-2, with D hard to call. This CDR3 comprises 12 residues. The V gene's germline CDR1 is MRHNA and CDR2 SNTAGT. V lost 1 base and J lost 3, with 0 bases in between.

The rearrangement links TRBV9 to TRBJ2-3, with 8 bases lining up with TRBD2. Looked up from germline, CDR1 is SGDLS and CDR2 is YYNGEE. The length of the CDR3 is 20 residues. V gave up 0 bases and J gave up 1 base; unmatched junction bases: 16. The CDR3, as DNA: TGTGCCAGCAGCGTAGTTAAGGCGGGGGGCAAAGCCCTAGGCACAGATACGCAGTATTTT. Translated: CASSVVKAGGKALGTDTQYF.

In its sample, this clonotype was seen many times. The chain carries TRBV4-1 and TRBJ2-1, with 9 nucleotides matching TRBD2. This CDR3 comprises 17 residues. V dropped 0 bases and J dropped 8; count of bases not matched to a gene: 11. The V gene's germline CDR1 is MGHRA and CDR2 YSYEKL. CDR3 nucleotides: TGCGCCAGCAGCCAAGATAAAAGGGGACTAGCCTATCATGAGCAGTTCTTC. The encoded protein is CASSQDKRGLAYHEQFF.

This clonotype turned up a few times. The chain carries TRBV2 and TRBJ2-7, with 9 bases identical to TRBD2. CDR1 SNHLY and CDR2 FYNNEI come from the germline V gene. CDR3 length equals 14 residues. CDR3 DNA: TGTACATCATCCCCGGGGACTAGCCCTCACGAGCAGTACTTC. This codes for CTSSPGTSPHEQYF.

As DNA, the CDR3 is TGTGCCAGCAGCTCTGGACCTTGGTTGGCTTTCTTT. It is translated as CASSSGPWLAFF. V and J are TRBV5-6 and TRBJ1-1; D remains unclear. This CDR3 has 12 amino acids. The V end lost 3 bases, the J end lost 11 bases, and 14 bases lay between the germline ends. The germline V gene encodes CDR1 SGHDT and CDR2 YYEEEE. The full variable domain, completed using reference TRBV5-6 and TRBJ1-1, is DAGVTQSPTHLIKTRGQQVTLRCSPKSGHDTVSWYQQALGQGPQFIFQYYEEEERQRGNFPDRFSGHQFPNYSSELNVNALLLGDSALYLCASSSGPWLAFFGQGTRLTVV.

V is TRBV12-3 or TRBV12-4 and J is TRBJ2-7; no firm D call. V was pared by 6 bases and J by 6 bases, with 6 bases between. The CDR3 sequence is 10 residues long. CDR3 region: CASSPAEQYV. CDR3 bases: TGTGCCAGCAGCCCCGCCGAGCAGTACGTC.

This clonotype showed up just a few times. The chain joins TRBV5-6 to TRBJ2-3; D not certain. Trimming removed 6 bases from V and 0 bases from J, with 8 bases in between. Germline-derived CDR1 and CDR2 are SGHDT and YYEEEE. The CDR3 extends over 13 amino acids. The CDR3 protein is CASTGPSTDTQYF. The CDR3 DNA sequence: TGTGCCAGCACCGGGCCTAGCACAGATACGCAGTATTTT.

This clonotype was recorded many times. CDR3 nucleotide sequence: TGTGCCAGCAGCTTACCAGGGGGGCCCAGTTCCTATGGCTACACCTTC. It specifies CASSLPGGPSSYGYTF. This chain connects TRBV7-9 to TRBJ1-2, with 7 bases identical to TRBD1. The CDR3 contains 16 residues. Germline CDR1 is SEHNR and CDR2 is FQNEAQ (reference sequence). The V gene end was trimmed by 2 bases and the J gene end by 4 bases; junction bases not matched to a gene: 10.